These T cell receptor beta chains were read from a single sample in a study of cytomegalovirus exposure and HLA in healthy donors. Produced via immunoSEQ multiplex PCR; TCRdb's table is partial and in-frame only. The sample has about 160,000 clones; approximately 80% are singletons. Sample: PBMCs. These receptors were taken from a woman in her 50s in good health and CMV-seronegative. Each CDR3 is given with its conserved first and last residue. D genes are given only for firm matches. Expanded clones are given a class, and other clones once, few, many or no size at all.

.,TRBV9,.,TRBJ2-5,CASSVGSSRETQYF,TGTGCCAGCAGCGTAGGTAGTAGTCGGGAGACCCAGTACTTC
TRBD2,TRBV2,few,TRBJ2-1,CASESSGGSSYNEQFF,TGTGCCAGCGAGTCTAGCGGGGGAAGCTCCTACAATGAGCAGTTCTTC
TRBD2,TRBV11-3,.,TRBJ2-5,CASSSGGGREETQYF,TGTGCCAGCAGCTCGGGGGGTGGCAGGGAAGAGACCCAGTACTTC
.,TRBV7-7,.,TRBJ2-2,CASSQGTTGGELFF,TGTGCCAGCAGCCAGGGGACTACGGGCGGGGAGCTGTTTTTT
.,TRBV9,.,TRBJ1-1,CASSVATGLGGTEAFF,TGTGCCAGCAGCGTAGCTACAGGATTGGGTGGCACTGAAGCTTTCTTT
TRBD2,TRBV2,.,TRBJ2-3,CASSERGSGRADTQYF,TGTGCCAGCAGCGAGAGGGGTAGCGGGAGGGCAGATACGCAGTATTTT
TRBD2,TRBV4-2,.,TRBJ2-7,CASSQEVSGVSYEQYF,TGTGCCAGCAGCCAAGAGGTTAGCGGGGTGTCCTACGAGCAGTACTTC
.,TRBV2,.,TRBJ1-3,CASSEWAGSGNTIYF,TGTGCCAGCAGTGAATGGGCAGGGTCTGGAAACACCATATATTTT
.,TRBV2,.,TRBJ2-1,CASLEGRSSYNEQFF,TGTGCCAGCCTTGAGGGAAGGTCCTCCTACAATGAGCAGTTCTTC
.,TRBV27,.,TRBJ2-2,CASRLGQGSTGELFF,TGTGCCAGCAGACTCGGCCAGGGGTCCACCGGGGAGCTGTTTTTT
.,TRBV9,.,TRBJ1-5,CASSVGERQPQHF,TGTGCCAGCAGCGTAGGAGAAAGACAGCCCCAGCATTTT
.,TRBV7-2,.,TRBJ1-5,CASSANSNQPQHF,TGTGCCAGCAGCGCTAATAGCAATCAGCCCCAGCATTTT
TRBD2,TRBV18,.,TRBJ2-3,CASSPLAGTDTQYF,TGTGCCAGCTCACCTCTAGCGGGAACAGATACGCAGTATTTT
.,TRBV7-2,few,TRBJ2-2,CASNPRSTGELFF,TGTGCCAGCAACCCTCGGAGCACCGGGGAGCTGTTTTTT
TRBD1,TRBV10-3,.,TRBJ2-5,CAISTGGSETQYF,TGTGCCATCAGCACAGGGGGCTCAGAGACCCAGTACTTC
TRBD1,TRBV2,.,TRBJ1-4,CASRDRAQNEKLFF,TGTGCCAGCAGAGACAGGGCCCAGAATGAAAAACTGTTTTTT
TRBD1,TRBV25-1,.,TRBJ2-6,CTGQGRAGANVLTF,TGCACGGGACAGGGGAGGGCTGGGGCCAACGTCCTGACTTTC
.,TRBV15,.,TRBJ2-7,CATSREKGQQTSYEQYF,TGTGCCACCAGCAGAGAAAAGGGGCAGCAAACGTCCTACGAGCAGTACTTC
TRBD1,TRBV5-4,.,TRBJ1-1,CASSSGDRGNTEAFF,TGTGCCAGCAGCTCCGGGGACAGGGGAAACACTGAAGCTTTCTTT
.,TRBV27,.,TRBJ2-7,CASSLYWGEPLSHEQYF,TGTGCCAGCAGTTTATATTGGGGCGAACCCCTAAGCCACGAGCAGTACTTC
TRBD2,TRBV5-6,.,TRBJ2-1,CASSPIASGGLDEQFF,TGTGCCAGCAGCCCTATTGCTAGCGGGGGCCTTGATGAGCAGTTCTTC
TRBD1,TRBV6-6,once,TRBJ2-5,CASSPPGQGPETQYF,TGTGCCAGCAGTCCCCCGGGACAGGGCCCGGAGACCCAGTACTTC
TRBD2,TRBV28,.,TRBJ2-1,CASSLGGSSYNEQFF,TGTGCCAGCAGTTTAGGCGGGAGCTCCTACAATGAGCAGTTCTTC
TRBD1,TRBV7-7,.,TRBJ1-1,CASSLQGARGLDTEAFF,TGTGCCAGCAGCTTACAGGGGGCAAGGGGGTTGGACACTGAAGCTTTCTTT
.,TRBV2,.,TRBJ1-3,CASRPEASGNTIYF,TGTGCCAGCAGGCCTGAGGCGTCCGGAAACACCATATATTTT
.,TRBV5-5,.,TRBJ1-5,CASSPDRSLAQPQHF,TGTGCCAGCAGTCCCGACAGGAGTTTGGCTCAGCCCCAGCATTTT
.,TRBV5-4,.,TRBJ2-4,CASSQDSKGTQYF,TGTGCCAGCAGTCAGGACAGTAAGGGTACGCAGTACTTC
.,TRBV1,.,TRBJ1-5,CTSSQEQIGNQPQHF,TGCACCAGCAGCCAAGAACAGATTGGCAATCAGCCCCAGCATTTT
TRBD2,TRBV25-1,.,TRBJ2-7,CAGLTSGKTYEQYF,TGTGCCGGCTTGACTAGCGGGAAAACCTACGAGCAGTACTTC
TRBD1,TRBV28,.,TRBJ1-5,CASSDRGNQPQHF,TGTGCCAGCAGTGACAGGGGGAATCAGCCCCAGCATTTT
.,TRBV7-6,.,TRBJ2-2,CASSLETSPTGELFF,TGTGCCAGCAGCTTGGAGACTAGTCCCACCGGGGAGCTGTTTTTT
.,TRBV10-1,.,TRBJ1-3,CASSESGLSLNSGNTIYF,TGCGCCAGCAGTGAGTCCGGTCTTAGTCTGAACTCTGGAAACACCATATATTTT
.,TRBV2,.,TRBJ2-3,CASAGIGTDTQYF,TGTGCCAGCGCCGGGATCGGGACAGATACGCAGTATTTT
.,TRBV5-5,.,TRBJ2-5,CASSLLGSQRETQYF,TGTGCCAGCAGCTTGCTAGGTTCCCAACGAGAGACCCAGTACTTC
.,TRBV13,.,TRBJ2-1,CASSLEVATYNEQFF,TGTGCCAGCAGCTTAGAGGTAGCAACCTACAATGAGCAGTTCTTC
TRBD1,TRBV29-1,.,TRBJ1-2,CSVEMVDRATYGYTF,TGCAGCGTTGAAATGGTAGACAGGGCGACCTATGGCTACACCTTC
.,TRBV9,.,TRBJ2-1,CASSSTGSYNEQFF,TGTGCCAGCAGTAGCACTGGTTCCTACAATGAGCAGTTCTTC
TRBD2,TRBV7-9,.,TRBJ2-1,CASSLDGSGSTGEQFF,TGTGCCAGCAGCTTAGATGGTAGCGGGAGTACTGGTGAGCAGTTCTTC
.,TRBV11-3,.,TRBJ1-1,CASSFGYGNTEAFF,TGTGCCAGCAGCTTCGGTTATGGGAACACTGAAGCTTTCTTT
TRBD1,TRBV10-1,.,TRBJ2-7,CATQRDRGYEQYF,TGCGCCACCCAACGGGACAGGGGCTACGAGCAGTACTTC
TRBD2,TRBV4-1,once,TRBJ2-1,CASSHGPGLVSTTANEQFF,TGCGCCAGCAGCCATGGACCGGGACTAGTTTCTACGACTGCCAATGAGCAGTTCTTC
.,TRBV2,.,TRBJ2-7,CASSDPDIYEQYF,TGTGCCAGCAGTGACCCGGACATCTACGAGCAGTACTTC
TRBD1,TRBV10-3,.,TRBJ1-1,CAISAQGLNTEAFF,TGTGCCATCAGTGCACAGGGGTTGAACACTGAAGCTTTCTTT
TRBD2,TRBV7-2,.,TRBJ2-1,CASSYEGSGRGDEQFF,TGTGCCAGCAGCTACGAGGGTAGCGGGAGGGGTGATGAGCAGTTCTTC
TRBD2,TRBV5-1,.,TRBJ2-7,CASSLGLATDEQYF,TGCGCCAGCAGCTTGGGACTAGCGACCGACGAGCAGTACTTC
TRBD1,TRBV28,.,TRBJ2-5,CASSMDRANQGETQYF,TGTGCCAGCAGTATGGACAGGGCCAACCAGGGGGAGACCCAGTACTTC
TRBD1,TRBV19,.,TRBJ1-2,CASSFWTGRDYGYTF,TGTGCCAGTAGTTTCTGGACAGGGCGGGACTATGGCTACACCTTC